The clone carrying this T cell receptor (beta chain) was observed at least ten times. CDR3 length: 15 residues. Losses at the gene ends were 5 bases for V and 2 bases for J; bases not matched to a gene: 5. CDR1 is MNHEY and CDR2 is SMNVEV in the germline V gene (reference sequence). Amplification targeted the TCR beta CDR3 regions, with RNA transcripts as the source material. A first-round RT-PCR used HTBI primers, followed by a second-round multiplex PCR. TCRdb ran MiXCR on the multiplex PCR reads and lists one entry per CDR3 protein. The sample lists hundreds of thousands of distinct CDR3 sequences, roughly 21% occurring once. The data originate from a study of Graves' ophthalmopathy and Graves' hyperthyroidism. Study in general: Peripheral blood sampling occurred at initial diagnosis, before any treatment.

CAS ≥3, NOSPECS ≥4, moderate-to-severe activity and duration under 3 months marked donors with ophthalmopathy. Excluded were patients with other autoimmune diseases, uncontrolled infections, pregnancy or lactation. This TCR came from a woman in her 50s with Graves' ophthalmopathy. Sequencing was carried out using peripheral blood. This chain uses TRBV27 with TRBJ2-4; 8 bases agree with TRBD1. CDR3 bases: TGTGCCAGCAGTGAACAGGGGGTACCCAAAAACATTCAGTACTTC. It encodes CASSEQGVPKNIQYF.